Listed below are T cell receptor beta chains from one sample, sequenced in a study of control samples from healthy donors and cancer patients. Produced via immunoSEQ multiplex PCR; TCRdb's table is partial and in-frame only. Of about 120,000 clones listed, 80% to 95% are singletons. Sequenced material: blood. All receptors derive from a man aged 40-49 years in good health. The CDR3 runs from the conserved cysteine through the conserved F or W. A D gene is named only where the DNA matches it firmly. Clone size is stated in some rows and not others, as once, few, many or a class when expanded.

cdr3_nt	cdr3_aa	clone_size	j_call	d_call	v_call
TGTGCCAGCAGTTACTCAGGACAGGGCCATGGCTACACCTTC	CASSYSGQGHGYTF	.	TRBJ1-2	TRBD1	TRBV6-5
TGTGCCAGCAGCTTAGGGAGTAGCGGGGGGGGAAATGAGCAGTTCTTC	CASSLGSSGGGNEQFF	.	TRBJ2-1	TRBD2	TRBV11-1
TGTGCCAGCAGCTCTCGGACAGATTACTACGAGCAGTACTTC	CASSSRTDYYEQYF	.	TRBJ2-7	.	TRBV9
TGTGCCAGCAGTGAAATCGGACAGTCTATAGGGTATTTT	CASSEIGQSIGYF	once	TRBJ2-3	.	TRBV6-1
TGTGCCAGTAGTATACAGGGTTCCGGGGAGCTGTTTTTT	CASSIQGSGELFF	.	TRBJ2-2	.	TRBV19
TGTGCCAGCACTGGGACAGGGGAAGAGACCCAGTACTTC	CASTGTGEETQYF	.	TRBJ2-5	TRBD1	TRBV3-1/TRBV3-2
TGCGCCAGCAGCCAAGAGGCAGGGCGTTGGGAAAAACTGTTTTTT	CASSQEAGRWEKLFF	.	TRBJ1-4	.	TRBV4-1
TGTGCCATCAGTGGTGACTCATACAATGAGCAGTTCTTC	CAISGDSYNEQFF	.	TRBJ2-1	.	TRBV10-3
TGTGCCAGCAGTCCCCGACAGGCCACAGATACGCAGTATTTT	CASSPRQATDTQYF	.	TRBJ2-3	.	TRBV27
TGTGCCAGCAGCTTAGGGGACAGGTCAGGTGATGAGCAGTTCTTC	CASSLGDRSGDEQFF	.	TRBJ2-1	TRBD1	TRBV11-2
TGTGCCAGCAGTGGGCCGAGACAGGTCCCGAGCAATCAGCCCCAGCATTTT	CASSGPRQVPSNQPQHF	.	TRBJ1-5	.	TRBV2